Listed below are T cell receptor beta chains from one sample, sequenced in a study of T cells in tumors after PD-1 blockade. Only in-frame clones appear in the TCRdb table, and some are missing; sequencing was by immunoSEQ multiplex PCR. The sample has roughly 33,000 clones, more than 70% seen once. The sequencing used PBMCs, collected before anti-PD-1 treatment. These receptors were obtained from a human donor with basal cell carcinoma. CDR3s include the opening cysteine and the closing phenylalanine or tryptophan. A D gene is named only where the DNA matches it firmly. The size entry is marked missing in some rows and otherwise reads once, few, many or a size class.

abundance,v_gene,d_gene,j_gene,CDR3nt,CDR3aa
-,TRBV5-6,-,TRBJ2-7,TGTGCCAGCAGCCATCGGGTTGAGTACGAGCAGTACTTC,CASSHRVEYEQYF
-,TRBV2,-,TRBJ2-6,TGTGCCAGCAGTGACAGCTCTGGGGCCAACGTCCTGACTTTC,CASSDSSGANVLTF
few,TRBV5-4,-,TRBJ2-1,TGTGCCAGCAGCTTGGACGGCAGGGCCTCCTACAATGAGCAGTTCTTC,CASSLDGRASYNEQFF
-,TRBV11-3,-,TRBJ2-7,TGTGCCAGCAGCTTCGAGGGGTTCTGGGGCGAGCAGTACTTC,CASSFEGFWGEQYF
-,TRBV4-3,-,TRBJ1-5,TGCGCCAGCAGCCAAGATTACCGAAATCAGCCCCAGCATTTT,CASSQDYRNQPQHF
-,TRBV13,TRBD2,TRBJ2-7,TGTGCCAGCAGGTTGCGGGGGGGTACCTACGAGCAGTACTTC,CASRLRGGTYEQYF
-,TRBV6-1,-,TRBJ1-6,TGTGCCAGCAGTGTGGTGTCCCTGGCCTATAATTCACCCCTCCACTTT,CASSVVSLAYNSPLHF
-,TRBV9,-,TRBJ2-5,TGTGCCAGCAGCGCACAACAGGGTCCTCAAGAGACCCAGTACTTC,CASSAQQGPQETQYF
-,TRBV7-9,-,TRBJ2-5,TGTGCCAGCAGCCTCCCAGAGCACCAAGAGACCCAGTACTTC,CASSLPEHQETQYF
few,TRBV30,TRBD1,TRBJ1-2,TGTGCCTGGGCTTCGACAGGGCGTGCCTCTGGCTACACCTTC,CAWASTGRASGYTF
-,TRBV18,-,TRBJ2-3,TGTGCCAGCTCACCACGGGGCACAGATACGCAGTATTTT,CASSPRGTDTQYF
-,TRBV6-1,-,TRBJ1-2,TGTGCCAGCAGTGACCTGGGACACCGCTATGGCTACACCTTC,CASSDLGHRYGYTF
-,TRBV6-5,TRBD1,TRBJ2-1,TGTGCCAGCAGCGTCGAGGGGGCTTGGAACAATGAGCAGTTCTTC,CASSVEGAWNNEQFF
-,TRBV6-1,-,TRBJ1-1,TGTGCCAGCAGTGAAGGTCCTGGGATTGGAGCTTTCTTT,CASSEGPGIGAFF
-,TRBV20-1,TRBD1,TRBJ2-7,TGCAGTGCTCCGGGACAGGGGCGGCAGTACTTC,CSAPGQGRQYF
few,TRBV29-1,-,TRBJ1-1,TGCAGCGTTTCCCCCGTGGGGGGTATGAACACTGAAGCTTTCTTT,CSVSPVGGMNTEAFF
-,TRBV7-8,TRBD1,TRBJ1-3,TGTGCCAGCAGCTTAATGGGACAGGGGCTGAGCTCTGGAAACACCATATATTTT,CASSLMGQGLSSGNTIYF
-,TRBV27,-,TRBJ1-2,TGTGCCAGCAGTTTGCGGGGGGATTTAGGGGATGGCTACACCTTC,CASSLRGDLGDGYTF
-,TRBV5-8,-,TRBJ2-7,TGTGCCAGCAGCTTCCGCCAGGGAGGAACCTACGAGCAGTACTTC,CASSFRQGGTYEQYF
once,TRBV24-1,-,TRBJ1-2,TGTGCCACCAGTGATTGGGACTGGGAGGGTCGAAGCTATGGCTACACCTTC,CATSDWDWEGRSYGYTF
-,TRBV7-7,TRBD2,TRBJ2-3,TGTGCCAGCAGCTTAAGTAGCGGGTTCACAGATACGCAGTATTTT,CASSLSSGFTDTQYF
-,TRBV6-6,-,TRBJ1-2,TGTGCCAGCATCCGAAACCCGGAGGTCGAGAGAGGCTACACCTTC,CASIRNPEVERGYTF
-,TRBV15,-,TRBJ2-2,TGTGCCACCAGCAGAGGAAGAGAGGCCGGGGAGCTGTTTTTT,CATSRGREAGELFF
few,TRBV5-5,TRBD1,TRBJ1-2,TGTGCCAGCAGCTTGGTTGGGACAGGGGGCAGCGGCTACACCTTC,CASSLVGTGGSGYTF
-,TRBV3-1/TRBV3-2,-,TRBJ2-7,TGTGCTAGCAGCCAAGAGAACTACGAGCAGTACTTC,CASSQENYEQYF
-,TRBV6-5,-,TRBJ1-5,TGTGCCAGCAGTTACTCAGGGGGAAAGCCCCAGCATTTT,CASSYSGGKPQHF
once,TRBV5-6,-,TRBJ2-7,TGTGCCAGCAGTATCCGGGGTCTCCTTCCCTACGAGCAGTACTTC,CASSIRGLLPYEQYF
-,TRBV5-1,-,TRBJ2-7,TGCGCCAGCAGCTTGGGCGCGTACGAGCAGTACTTC,CASSLGAYEQYF